The 5 T cell receptor beta chains listed next were all sequenced from one sample in a study of T cells in Graves' hyperthyroidism and ophthalmopathy. TCR beta CDR3 region amplification was performed from RNA transcripts. During a first-round RT-PCR of the TCR CDR3, the HTBI primer set was used. TCRdb recomputed calls from the multiplex PCR reads with MiXCR, one row per CDR3 protein. The profile shows 700,000 or so distinct CDR3 sequences, roughly 14% of them singletons. Sequenced sample: blood. The source is a woman between 45 and 60 years old with Graves' ophthalmopathy.

This clonotype has a count of ten or more. This chain uses TRBV27 with TRBJ1-5; D is perhaps TRBD1 (6 bases). Germline V gene sequence: CDR1 MNHEY, CDR2 SMNVEV (reference sequence). The CDR3 is 14 amino acids. Trimming left V 7 bases short and J 8 bases short, with 18 bases between. CDR3 nucleotides: TGTGCCAGCAAACGGACAGCGGATTCTGAGCCCCAGCATTTT. Its protein is CASKRTADSEPQHF.

This clonotype came up many times. This rearrangement joins TRBV6-5 to TRBJ1-1; D is possibly TRBD1 (6 bases). In germline, CDR1 is MNHEY, CDR2 SVGAGI. CDR3 length: 17 residues. Trimming stripped 2 bases from V and 0 bases from J, with 16 bases between. The CDR3 coding sequence is TGTGCCAGCAGTTACCAAGAGGGGGATAGGCTGAACACTGAAGCTTTCTTT. Residues: CASSYQEGDRLNTEAFF.

The sample holds a few counts of this clonotype. The chain combines TRBV13 with TRBJ2-1; TRBD2 is a possible D gene (6 bases). CDR3 length: 13 amino acids. CDR1 and CDR2 from the germline V gene are PRHDT and FYEKMQ (reference sequence). The V gene lost 6 bases and the J gene lost 7 bases, with 13 bases spanning the gap. The CDR3 region is CASRRGVGNEQFF. In DNA, the CDR3 is TGTGCCAGCAGGCGGGGCGTCGGTAATGAGCAGTTCTTC.

The chain recombines TRBV9 with TRBJ2-1; D may be TRBD1 or TRBD2 (6 bases each). The V end was cut by 3 bases, the J end by 11 bases, with 18 bases between. Germline CDR1 SGDLS, CDR2 YYNGEE. CDR3 size: 14 residues. Written as DNA, the CDR3 is TGTGCCAGCAGCGCCTTGGGGGGCGCGGAGCAGCAGTTCTTC. Its translation is CASSALGGAEQQFF.

Notes on this clonotype: With a much larger clone just one base away, this may be a read error. DNA of the CDR3: TGTGCCAGGAGTGTACTGGTTGAGCAGTTCTTC. This gives the protein CARSVLVEQFF. The V gene is TRBV30, the J gene TRBJ2-1; no firm D call. This CDR3 region has 11 residues. Germline V gene data show CDR1 as GTSNPN and CDR2 as SVGIG (reference sequence).